The present entry profiles one T cell receptor beta chain with its context. Its antigen is still unknown. The data originate from a study of tumor-infiltrating lymphocytes in primary liver carcinoma. General study points: Only about 8-25% of top clones were detected in all five tumor regions.

Germline V gene lookup returns CDR1 SGHDT and CDR2 YYEEEE. The CDR3 is 16 residues long. V was pared by 4 bases and J by 4 bases, with 18 bases between. Reverse transcription of about 500 ng total RNA with a constant-region primer produced TCR beta cDNA. Libraries of TCR beta came from three nested multiplex PCR rounds with slightly modified ARM-PCR. PCR rounds one and two used TRBV1-TRBV30 forward primers with a C-beta reverse primer for around 9 cycles each. TCRdb called the multiplex PCR reads again in MiXCR, with one record for every CDR3 protein. The profile shows some 120,000 distinct CDR3 sequences, 65% of them singletons. The approximately 20-31 mg bulk tissue piece was not sorted before simultaneous RNA and DNA extraction. Over 75% of the cells were viable tumor cells in every tumor sample.

The chain couples TRBV5-6 to TRBJ2-4, with D possibly matching TRBD2 (5 bases). The TCR originated in a woman in her sixties or seventies with primary liver carcinoma and hepatitis B virus infection. Material: liver tumor tissue from sampling region 1. Noted subset: tumor region T1, superior pole. The CDR3 loop is CASSLHQIATKNIQYF. For the CDR3, the DNA is TGTGCCAGCAGCCTCCACCAAATAGCGACAAAAAACATTCAGTACTTC.